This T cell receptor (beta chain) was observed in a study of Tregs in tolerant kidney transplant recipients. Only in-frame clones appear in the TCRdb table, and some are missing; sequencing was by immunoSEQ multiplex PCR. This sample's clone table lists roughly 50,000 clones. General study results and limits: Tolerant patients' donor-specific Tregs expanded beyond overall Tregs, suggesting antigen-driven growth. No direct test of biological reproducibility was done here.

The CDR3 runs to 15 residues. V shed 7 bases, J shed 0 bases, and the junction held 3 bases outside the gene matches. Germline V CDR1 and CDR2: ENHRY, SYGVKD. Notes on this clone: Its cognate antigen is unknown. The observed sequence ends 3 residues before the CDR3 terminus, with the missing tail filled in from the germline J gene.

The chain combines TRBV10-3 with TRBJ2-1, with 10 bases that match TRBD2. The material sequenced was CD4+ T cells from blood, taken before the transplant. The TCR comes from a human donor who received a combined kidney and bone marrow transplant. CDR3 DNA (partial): TGTGCCATCACGGCTAGCGGGGGCTCCTACAATGAG. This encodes CAITASGGSYNE. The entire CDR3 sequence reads CAITASGGSYNEQFF.